Following are 13 T cell receptor beta chains from one sample sequenced in a study of T cell repertoires in cytomegalovirus infection. TCRdb re-analysed the reads in MiXCR, keeping a single row per CDR3 protein. The table lists about 830,000 distinct CDR3 sequences, 32% of them singletons. No antigen is known for these receptors. The sample in question was cultured CD8+ T cells from PBMCs, obtained from culture after CMV antigen stimulation. The source of these receptors is a human donor in good health (CMV status not recorded). Some clones in this sample may be carry-over from other donors' samples.

This clonotype was recorded at least ten times. This sequence joins TRBV7-2 and TRBJ2-7; D may correspond to TRBD1 or TRBD2 (5 bases each). Germline CDR1 is SGHTA and CDR2 is FQGNSA. This CDR3 has 14 amino acids. V was trimmed by 4 bases and J by 3 bases, leaving 13 bases between them. The CDR3 region is CASSYTGTRYEQYF. CDR3 coding DNA: TGTGCCAGCAGCTATACCGGGACCCGCTACGAGCAGTACTTC.

The chain joins TRBV6-6 to TRBJ2-7, with 10 bases that match TRBD1. CDR1 MNHNY and CDR2 SVGAGI come from the germline V gene (reference sequence). This CDR3 comprises 17 residues. The trim removed 0 bases at V and 5 bases at J, leaving 10 bases unmatched. For the CDR3, the DNA is TGTGCCAGCAGTTACTCCTTCCTCGGACAGGGGGAGGACGAGCAGTACTTC. Protein sequence: CASSYSFLGQGEDEQYF.

This clonotype has a handful of counts. The chain combines TRBV13 with TRBJ1-5; tentatively, D is TRBD1 (6 bases). The CDR3 is made up of 15 amino acids. The V end was cut by 0 bases, the J end by 5 bases, with 11 bases between. Germline CDR1 is PRHDT and CDR2 is FYEKMQ (reference sequence). The CDR3 region has the DNA TGTGCCAGCAGCTTAGGCCGGACAGATTATCAGCCCCAGCATTTT. Amino acid sequence: CASSLGRTDYQPQHF.

This chain links TRBV9 with TRBJ1-2, with D maybe TRBD1 (6 bases). Germline assignment: CDR1 SGDLS and CDR2 YYNGEE. V was pared by 0 bases and J by 6 bases, with 6 bases between. The CDR3 consists of 12 residues. The CDR3 DNA sequence: TGTGCCAGCAGCGTAGGGACAGATGGCTACACCTTC. This sequence encodes CASSVGTDGYTF. The full variable domain, with the rest looked up from reference TRBV9 and TRBJ1-2, is DSGVTQTPKHLITATGQRVTLRCSPRSGDLSVYWYQQSLDQGLQFLIQYYNGEERAKGNILERFSAQQFPDLHSELNLSSLELGDSALYFCASSVGTDGYTFGSGTRLTVV.

This clonotype was seen more than once but under ten times. The rearrangement uses TRBV2 and TRBJ2-1, with no clear D. Germline V gene data show CDR1 as SNHLY and CDR2 as FYNNEI. The CDR3 is 14 amino acids. V was cut by 3 bases and J by 0 bases, with 6 bases left in between. This CDR3 is CASSDASSYNEQFF. CDR3 DNA sequence: TGTGCCAGCAGTGACGCCTCCTCCTACAATGAGCAGTTCTTC. Based on the CDR3 plus reference TRBV2 and TRBJ2-1, the full variable domain is EPEVTQTPSHQVTQMGQEVILRCVPISNHLYFYWYRQILGQKVEFLVSFYNNEISEKSEIFDDQFSVERPDGSNFTLKIRSTKLEDSAMYFCASSDASSYNEQFFGPGTRLTVL.

This clonotype was seen a few times. The rearrangement uses TRBV11-2 and TRBJ2-3, with 9 bases aligning to TRBD2. The junction had 9 bases not matched to a gene; V was cut back by 2 bases and J by 3 bases. CDR1 is SGHAT and CDR2 is FQNNGV in the germline V gene. CDR3 size: 17 residues. The CDR3 reads CASSLLVRGGATDTQYF. Written as DNA, the CDR3 is TGTGCCAGCAGCTTATTGGTGCGCGGGGGGGCAACAGATACGCAGTATTTT.

This clonotype was counted a few times. This chain connects TRBV9 to TRBJ2-2; TRBD2 matches at 11 bases. CDR3 length: 17 residues. With 0 bases clipped from V and 1 base from J, the junction kept 2 bases outside the gene matches. CDR1 is SGDLS and CDR2 is YYNGEE in the germline V gene. This CDR3 reads CASSVGLAGGNTGELFF. CDR3 DNA: TGTGCCAGCAGCGTAGGGCTAGCGGGGGGGAACACCGGGGAGCTGTTTTTT.

J is TRBJ1-2 and V is TRBV19, with 7 bases matching TRBD1. Per the germline V gene, CDR1 is LNHDA and CDR2 is SQIVND (reference sequence). The CDR3 has 15 residues. With 6 bases clipped from V and 5 bases from J, the junction kept 12 bases outside the gene matches. The CDR3 coding sequence is TGTGCCAGTAGATTTGGGACAGTGGGACAATATGGCTACACCTTC. Translated, it gives CASRFGTVGQYGYTF.

The chain combines TRBV6-1 with TRBJ2-2, with D possibly being TRBD1 (6 bases). This CDR3 spans 15 amino acids. The V and J ends lost 3 bases and 3 bases respectively, with 11 bases between them. Germline V gene sequence: CDR1 MNHNS, CDR2 SASEGT. CDR3: CASSEWGLDTGELFF. CDR3 nucleotide sequence: TGTGCCAGCAGTGAGTGGGGGCTGGACACCGGGGAGCTGTTTTTT.

This clonotype was observed a handful of times. V usage is TRBV6-1 and J usage is TRBJ2-7, with D possibly being TRBD1 (6 bases). The germline gives CDR1 MNHNS, CDR2 SASEGT. Trimming took off 1 base at V and 4 bases at J, with 8 bases between the two ends. This CDR3 contains 13 residues. CDR3 nucleotides: TGTGCCAGCAGTGAAGACAGGGTATACGAGCAGTACTTC. Amino acids: CASSEDRVYEQYF.

This clonotype was recorded many times. The chain carries TRBV29-1 and TRBJ1-2; D is unresolved. CDR1 is SQVTM, CDR2 ANQGSEA, per germline. Trimming stripped 0 bases from V and 2 bases from J, with 7 bases between. The CDR3 contains 13 residues. The CDR3 bases are TGCAGCGTTGAAGACGGGAGGAACTATGGCTACACCTTC. It yields the protein CSVEDGRNYGYTF.

Only a few counts were recorded for this clonotype. The chain joins TRBV15 to TRBJ2-3; 10 bases line up with TRBD2. The ends lost 4 bases at V and 4 bases at J; junction bases unmatched: 2. CDR1 LNHNV and CDR2 YYDKDF come from the germline V gene (reference sequence). The CDR3 is 14 amino acids. CDR3 protein: CATSKAGGSDTQYF. CDR3 coding DNA: TGTGCCACCAGCAAAGCGGGGGGGTCAGATACGCAGTATTTT.

The rearrangement uses TRBV12-3 or TRBV12-4 and TRBJ2-5, with D uncertain. V was shortened by 6 bases and J by 1 base, with 9 bases between the two germline ends. There are 13 residues in the CDR3. CDR3 loop: CASSPMAQETQYF. The CDR3 DNA follows: TGTGCCAGCAGCCCGATGGCCCAAGAGACCCAGTACTTC.